The 15 T cell receptor beta chains reported below all come from one sample, sequenced in a study of blood T cell repertoires in COVID-19 (dated by TCRdb to the early 2020s). The protocol used for the library was the immunoSEQ multiplex PCR assay. This is the immuneACCESS table as TCRdb keeps it, with only in-frame sequences that have V and J called. A part of the clones is gone; compared with another copy, unresolved V genes explain less than half, and the rest is unexplained. The sample includes roughly 400,000 clones, with 88% observed a single time. Less than 1.5% of the sample is held by the ten biggest clonotypes. Sequencing used PBMCs or T cells enriched from blood (not recorded which). The receptor set was obtained from a woman younger than 30 who had been exposed to COVID-19.

The CDR3 loop reads CASSLAASGGQFF. The CDR3 coding sequence is TGTGCCAGCAGCTTAGCAGCTAGTGGTGGGCAGTTCTTC. The chain recombines TRBV11-3 with TRBJ2-1; no definite D call. Deletions cut 1 base from V and 12 bases from J, with 13 bases between. The CDR3 contains 13 residues. CDR1 is SGHNT and CDR2 is YENEEA in the germline V gene.

The V and J genes are TRBV19 and TRBJ1-5, with D possibly being TRBD1 (5 bases). The germline gives CDR1 LNHDA, CDR2 SQIVND (reference sequence). The CDR3 length is 14 residues. Trimming took 7 bases from V and 2 from J, leaving 12 bases between them. The CDR3 sequence is CASTRQIGNQPQHF. In nucleotides, the CDR3 is TGTGCCAGTACTCGACAGATTGGCAATCAGCCCCAGCATTTT.

The V and J genes are TRBV28 and TRBJ1-2; no firm D call. From germline, CDR1 is MDHEN and CDR2 SYDVKM. Deletions cut 2 bases from V and 8 bases from J, with 21 bases between. The CDR3 totals 16 residues. The CDR3 DNA sequence: TGTGCCAGCAGTTTAGCCGGGAGTGTCCGCCGAGGGGGCTACACCTTC. Protein: CASSLAGSVRRGGYTF.

This chain joins TRBV5-1 and TRBJ2-1; tentatively, D is TRBD2 (6 bases). Germline V gives CDR1 SGHRS, CDR2 YFSETQ. V was trimmed by 4 bases and J by 8 bases, leaving 13 bases between them. CDR3 size: 13 residues. The CDR3: CASSPGTAHEQFF. CDR3 DNA sequence: TGCGCCAGCAGCCCAGGGACTGCGCATGAGCAGTTCTTC.

The J gene is TRBJ2-7, the V gene TRBV27; D might be TRBD1 (5 bases). The CDR3 length is 13 residues. Trimming removed 6 bases at V and 0 bases at J, with 9 bases between. Germline values: CDR1 MNHEY, CDR2 SMNVEV (reference sequence). The CDR3 protein is CASSLGASYEQYF. CDR3 DNA: TGTGCCAGCAGCCTAGGGGCCTCCTACGAGCAGTACTTC.

The rearrangement links TRBV7-8 to TRBJ1-1; 8 bases map to TRBD1. This CDR3 is 14 amino acids long. Trimming at V came to 4 bases and at J to 4 bases, leaving 5 bases not matched to a gene. Germline lookup yields CDR1 SGHVS and CDR2 FQNEAQ. The CDR3 protein is CASSWEQGGTEAFF. The CDR3 DNA follows: TGTGCCAGCAGCTGGGAACAGGGGGGCACTGAAGCTTTCTTT.

This chain connects TRBV6-5 to TRBJ1-1, with D perhaps matching TRBD1 (5 bases). This CDR3 spans 15 amino acids. Germline V gene data show CDR1 as MNHEY and CDR2 as SVGAGI. Trimming left V 6 bases short and J 0 bases short, with 14 bases between. The CDR3 is CASSLGHTMNTEAFF. The CDR3 nucleotides read TGTGCCAGCAGCCTCGGACATACGATGAACACTGAAGCTTTCTTT.

This clone was seen once. This chain uses TRBV28 with TRBJ1-4; D may be TRBD1 (5 bases). The CDR3 spans 17 residues. Between the trimmed V and J ends, which lost 5 bases and 6 bases, there was a span of 22 bases. Germline V gene sequence: CDR1 MDHEN, CDR2 SYDVKM. Here the CDR3 reads CASSPITQTVTDEKLFF. CDR3 in DNA: TGTGCCAGCAGTCCAATAACCCAGACAGTTACTGATGAAAAACTGTTTTTT.

The chain carries TRBV28 and TRBJ2-3, with D possibly being TRBD2 (6 bases). CDR1 MDHEN and CDR2 SYDVKM come from the germline V gene. V shed 2 bases and J shed 2 bases, with 14 bases lying between them. The CDR3 consists of 16 residues. This CDR3 is CASSLPSARVTDTQYF. The CDR3 DNA reads TGTGCCAGCAGTTTACCTAGCGCAAGAGTCACAGATACGCAGTATTTT.

The chain links TRBV4-3 to TRBJ2-1; 10 nucleotides line up with TRBD1. In germline, CDR1 is LGHNA, CDR2 YSLEER. The CDR3 length is 17 residues. J lost 8 bases, V lost 0 bases, and 10 bases had no gene match. CDR3: CASSQEGGDRGFDEQFF. In nucleotides, the CDR3 is TGCGCCAGCAGCCAAGAGGGGGGGGACAGGGGATTCGATGAGCAGTTCTTC.

This chain joins TRBV11-2 and TRBJ2-3; D might be TRBD1 (6 bases). Trimming removed 5 bases from V and 6 bases from J, with 9 bases in between. The germline gives CDR1 SGHAT, CDR2 FQNNGV. This CDR3 region has 12 residues. The CDR3 nucleotides read TGTGCCAGCAGCCCGACAGGTGATACGCAGTATTTT. Residues: CASSPTGDTQYF.

V usage is TRBV5-1 and J usage is TRBJ2-2; D remains ambiguous. CDR1 and CDR2 from the germline V gene are SGHRS and YFSETQ. The CDR3 loop spans 15 amino acids. V was clipped by 4 bases and J by 1 base, with 11 bases between them. CDR3 nucleotides: TGCGCCAGCAGCGCCCTACCTCTGAACACCGGGGAGCTGTTTTTT. It encodes CASSALPLNTGELFF.

This chain links TRBV24-1 with TRBJ1-5; no definite D call. The CDR3 is 16 residues long. Trimming removed 4 bases from V and 1 base from J, with 13 bases in between. Germline-derived CDR1 and CDR2 are KGHDR and SFDVKD. In nucleotides, the CDR3 is TGTGCCACCAGTGACTCCGAGCGGGTGAGCAATCAGCCCCAGCATTTT. This sequence encodes CATSDSERVSNQPQHF.

The chain couples TRBV28 to TRBJ1-2, with D perhaps TRBD1 (5 bases). The CDR3 is 15 amino acids. V was shortened by 3 bases and J by 2 bases, with 13 bases between the two germline ends. Germline CDR1 MDHEN, CDR2 SYDVKM. In nucleotides, the CDR3 is TGTGCCAGCAGTTTTCGCGGGGGGGTGAACTATGGCTACACCTTC. Its protein is CASSFRGGVNYGYTF.

The chain combines TRBV28 with TRBJ1-2; D remains unclear. V lost 5 bases to trimming and J lost 2 bases, with 15 bases between them. CDR3 length: 15 amino acids. Germline loops: CDR1 MDHEN, CDR2 SYDVKM. CDR3 sequence (DNA): TGTGCCAGCAGTCTCCGCAGGCCAGTAAACTATGGCTACACCTTC. Amino acid sequence: CASSLRRPVNYGYTF.